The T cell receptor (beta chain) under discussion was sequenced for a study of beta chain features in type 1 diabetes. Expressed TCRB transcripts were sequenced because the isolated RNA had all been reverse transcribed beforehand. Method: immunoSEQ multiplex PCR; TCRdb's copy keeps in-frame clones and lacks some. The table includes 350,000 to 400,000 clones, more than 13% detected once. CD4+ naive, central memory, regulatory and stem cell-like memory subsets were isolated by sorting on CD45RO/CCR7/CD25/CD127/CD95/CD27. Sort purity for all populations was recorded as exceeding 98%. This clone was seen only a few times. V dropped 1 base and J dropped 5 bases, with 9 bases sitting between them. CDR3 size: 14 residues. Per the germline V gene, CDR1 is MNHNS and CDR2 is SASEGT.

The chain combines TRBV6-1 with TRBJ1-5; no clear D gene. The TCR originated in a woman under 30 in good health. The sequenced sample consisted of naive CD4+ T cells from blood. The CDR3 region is CASSEVPGDQPQHF. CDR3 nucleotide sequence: TGTGCCAGCAGTGAAGTTCCCGGGGATCAGCCCCAGCATTTT.